These 25 T cell receptor beta chains originate from one sample sequenced in a study of post-analysis software for immune sequencing data. Findings and caveats of the study: TRBV5-6, TRBV5-1 and TRBV20-1 were among four or five TRBV segments more frequent in patients than controls.

Unique molecular identifiers had been added to the TCR beta cDNA libraries. TCRdb itself ran the PCR reads through MiXCR, one entry per CDR3 protein. This sample has almost 700,000 distinct CDR3 sequences, with roughly three fifths found just once. Their cognate antigens are unknown. Input material: blood. The source of these receptors is a girl aged 2 to 10 with multiple sclerosis.

Only a few counts were recorded for this clonotype. The CDR3 nucleotides read TGTGCCAGCAGCCCCCATGGGCCGGGCCCCGATACGCAGTATTTT. As protein: CASSPHGPGPDTQYF. This rearrangement joins TRBV7-2 to TRBJ2-3; D is unresolved. Trimming took off 5 bases at V and 6 bases at J, with 18 bases between the two ends. The CDR3 totals 15 residues. Germline V gives CDR1 SGHTA, CDR2 FQGNSA.

This chain connects TRBV11-2 to TRBJ1-6, with 12 bases matching TRBD1. V shed 3 bases, J shed 6 bases, and the junction held 18 bases outside the gene matches. The CDR3 length is 21 residues. Per germline, CDR1 SGHAT and CDR2 FQNNGV. In DNA, the CDR3 is TGTGCCAGCAGCTTTACGATCGGGACAGGGGGCCCTCCCTCTAGTAATTCACCCCTCCACTTT. It codes for CASSFTIGTGGPPSSNSPLHF.

To note about this clonotype: At one end the junction does not follow the germline gene, possibly because of a read error. CDR3 sequence (DNA): TGTGCCAGCAGTGCAGTTTCTGGAAACACCAGATATTTT. Translation gives CASSAVSGNTRYF. The V gene is TRBV6-1, the J gene TRBJ1-3; D ambiguous. The germline V gene has CDR1 MNHNS and CDR2 SASEGT. CDR3 length equals 13 residues.

There are a few counts of this clonotype. CDR3 in amino acids: CASSAGTSGLEQYF. As DNA, the CDR3 is TGTGCCAGCAGCGCCGGGACTAGCGGGCTCGAGCAGTACTTC. The chain couples TRBV9 to TRBJ2-7; 12 bases fit TRBD2. Trimming took 3 bases from V and 6 from J; bases not matched to a gene: 4. Germline V gene lookup returns CDR1 SGDLS and CDR2 YYNGEE. This CDR3 is built from 14 residues.

This clonotype was found a few times. The rearrangement links TRBV5-1 to TRBJ2-3, with D tentatively TRBD2 (6 bases). Germline assignment: CDR1 SGHRS and CDR2 YFSETQ. This CDR3 region has 14 residues. V lost 6 bases and J lost 2, with 13 bases in between. CDR3 in amino acids: CASIPGSHTDTQYF. In nucleotides, the CDR3 is TGCGCCAGCATCCCCGGGAGTCACACAGATACGCAGTATTTT. Based on the CDR3 plus reference TRBV5-1 and TRBJ2-3, the full variable domain is KAGVTQTPRYLIKTRGQQVTLSCSPISGHRSVSWYQQTPGQGLQFLFEYFSETQRNKGNFPGRFSGRQFSNSRSEMNVSTLELGDSALYLCASIPGSHTDTQYFGPGTRLTVL.

The V gene is TRBV11-2, the J gene TRBJ2-1, with no clear D. Germline values: CDR1 SGHAT, CDR2 FQNNGV. This CDR3 is built from 13 residues. Trimming took off 5 bases at V and 9 bases at J, with 14 bases between the two ends. CDR3 bases: TGTGCCAGCAGCCCACTGATAGAGGCTGAGCAGTTCTTC. Translating gives CASSPLIEAEQFF.

This clonotype has more than one count but fewer than ten. J is TRBJ2-3 and V is TRBV20-1, with 9 bases that match TRBD2. After removal of 4 bases from V and 8 bases from J, the junction contained 10 bases not matched to a gene. The germline CDR1 and CDR2 sequences are DFQATT and SNEGSKA (reference sequence). There are 14 residues in the CDR3. The CDR3 loop is CSATLAGIGATQYF. DNA of the CDR3: TGCAGTGCTACCCTAGCGGGAATAGGGGCTACGCAGTATTTT.

This CDR3 reads CASSVPRDRPGFEQFF. CDR3 sequence (DNA): TGTGCCAGCAGTGTACCACGGGACAGGCCAGGATTTGAGCAGTTCTTC. This chain connects TRBV12-3 or TRBV12-4 to TRBJ2-1, with 8 bases identical to TRBD1. With V trimmed by 5 bases and J by 9 bases, 15 bases remained unmatched. CDR3 length equals 16 residues.

The chain recombines TRBV12-5 with TRBJ2-7, with a weak D call TRBD2 (6 bases). The V end was cut by 7 bases, the J end by 6 bases, with 16 bases between. The V gene's germline CDR1 is LGHNT and CDR2 FRNRAP. This CDR3 has 13 amino acids. For the CDR3, the DNA is TGTGCTAGTGTTCAAGAGGGAGGTTTCGAGCAGTACTTC. It encodes CASVQEGGFEQYF.

The V and J genes are TRBV15 and TRBJ2-5, with D tentatively TRBD1 or TRBD2 (5 bases each). V lost 0 bases and J 4 bases, leaving 9 bases between the germline ends. Germline assignment: CDR1 LNHNV and CDR2 YYDKDF (reference sequence). The CDR3 runs 14 residues. CDR3 DNA: TGTGCCACCAGCAGAGATCAGAGGGGAGAGACCCAGTACTTC. Protein: CATSRDQRGETQYF.

The V call is TRBV20-1, the J call TRBJ2-1; 8 bases map to TRBD2. The germline V gene encodes CDR1 DFQATT and CDR2 SNEGSKA (reference sequence). Trimming at V came to 6 bases and at J to 2 bases, leaving 3 bases not matched to a gene. The CDR3 spans 13 residues. The CDR3 DNA follows: TGCAGTGCCAAACTAGCGGCCTACAATGAGCAGTTCTTC. It yields the protein CSAKLAAYNEQFF.

A few counts support this clonotype. This chain links TRBV20-1 with TRBJ1-2; D gene uncertain. The germline V and J ends were trimmed by 0 bases and 7 bases, with 9 bases remaining between them. The CDR3 loop spans 12 amino acids. Germline-derived CDR1 and CDR2 are DFQATT and SNEGSKA (reference sequence). CDR3 sequence: CSARDRPFGYTF. CDR3 nucleotide sequence: TGCAGTGCTAGAGATCGGCCTTTTGGCTACACCTTC.

The genes are TRBV28 and TRBJ1-4, with TRBD1 identical over 8 bases. Trimming cost V 2 bases and J 8 bases; bases outside gene matches: 10. Germline CDR1 and CDR2: MDHEN and SYDVKM. This CDR3 contains 16 residues. The CDR3 DNA follows: TGTGCCAGCAGTTTAGGAGGACAGGGATTTGGAGAAAAACTGTTTTTT. This encodes CASSLGGQGFGEKLFF. Full variable domain (outside the CDR3, taken from reference TRBV28 and TRBJ1-4): DVKVTQSSRYLVKRTGEKVFLECVQDMDHENMFWYRQDPGLGLRLIYFSYDVKMKEKGDIPEGYSVSREKKERFSLILESASTNQTSMYLCASSLGGQGFGEKLFFGSGTQLSVL.

This clonotype turned up a few times. The J gene is TRBJ2-5, the V gene TRBV29-1, with D perhaps matching TRBD2 (5 bases). Germline CDR1 is SQVTM and CDR2 is ANQGSEA. V shed 2 bases and J shed 5 bases, with 9 bases lying between them. The CDR3 contains 12 residues. CDR3 DNA sequence: TGCAGCGTTGAATCGGGGTCGGAGACCCAGTACTTC. Protein product: CSVESGSETQYF.

The rearrangement joins TRBV29-1 to TRBJ2-6; D call uncertain. There are 14 residues in the CDR3. The germline V and J ends were trimmed by 6 bases and 0 bases, with 9 bases remaining between them. Germline CDR1 SQVTM, CDR2 ANQGSEA. Here the CDR3 reads CSVTASSGANVLTF. As DNA, the CDR3 is TGCAGCGTCACCGCAAGCTCTGGGGCCAACGTCCTGACTTTC.

This clonotype was found a few times. The V call is TRBV6-1, the J call TRBJ2-5; perhaps TRBD2 as D (5 bases). The CDR3 totals 14 residues. V was pared by 2 bases and J by 5 bases, with 12 bases between. Looked up from germline, CDR1 is MNHNS and CDR2 is SASEGT. Written as DNA, the CDR3 is TGTGCCAGCAGTGAATACGGGGTCGCGGAGACCCAGTACTTC. Its protein product is CASSEYGVAETQYF.

The chain carries TRBV6-6 and TRBJ2-1; 7 nucleotides line up with TRBD1. Germline CDR1 MNHNY, CDR2 SVGAGI (reference sequence). CDR3 length equals 15 residues. V shed 4 bases, J shed 3 bases, and the junction held 6 bases outside the gene matches. This CDR3 reads CASSFHRGLYNEQFF. CDR3 coding DNA: TGTGCCAGCAGTTTCCACAGGGGTCTCTACAATGAGCAGTTCTTC.

The chain links TRBV5-1 to TRBJ2-1, with 12 bases matching TRBD2. This CDR3 spans 15 amino acids. Germline lookup yields CDR1 SGHRS and CDR2 YFSETQ. V was clipped by 4 bases and J by 7 bases; unmatched bases: 6. The CDR3 nucleotides are TGCGCCAGCAGCGAGGAAGGGACTAGCGGGAATGAGCAGTTCTTC. The encoded protein is CASSEEGTSGNEQFF. Filled out from reference TRBV5-1 and TRBJ2-1, the complete variable domain reads KAGVTQTPRYLIKTRGQQVTLSCSPISGHRSVSWYQQTPGQGLQFLFEYFSETQRNKGNFPGRFSGRQFSNSRSEMNVSTLELGDSALYLCASSEEGTSGNEQFFGPGTRLTVL.

Only a few counts were recorded for this clonotype. The rearrangement uses TRBV5-8 and TRBJ2-3; 9 bases line up with TRBD1. Germline V CDR1 and CDR2: SGHTS, YDEGEE. The CDR3 runs 16 residues. The junction had 11 bases not matched to a gene; V was cut back by 4 bases and J by 5 bases. CDR3 sequence (DNA): TGTGCCAGCAGCCCCGGACAGGGGAATTTAGGAGATACGCAGTATTTT. Its protein is CASSPGQGNLGDTQYF.

The rearrangement uses TRBV20-1 and TRBJ2-4; D remains unclear. V was pared by 6 bases and J by 3 bases, with 15 bases between. From germline, CDR1 is DFQATT and CDR2 SNEGSKA (reference sequence). The CDR3 covers 14 residues. The CDR3 coding sequence is TGCAGTGCGCCCAGCAGCAGCGTCAAAAACATTCAGTACTTC. It codes for CSAPSSSVKNIQYF.

The chain uses TRBV21-1 and TRBJ2-7. TRBV21-1 is given as a pseudogene. This CDR3 is built from 10 residues. The CDR3 reads CASSKVVQYF. CDR3 DNA: TGTGCCAGCAGCAAAGTGGTCCAGTACTTC.

The chain links TRBV7-9 to TRBJ2-1; D is uncertain. Trimming cost V 0 bases and J 9 bases, with 12 bases left between them. This CDR3 comprises 14 residues. Germline V gives CDR1 SEHNR, CDR2 FQNEAQ (reference sequence). The CDR3 region is CASSLAGKAIEQFF. For the CDR3, the DNA is TGTGCCAGCAGCTTAGCGGGAAAAGCCATTGAGCAGTTCTTC.

This clonotype was seen a few times. The V and J genes are TRBV5-1 and TRBJ1-1; unclear D gene. Germline values: CDR1 SGHRS, CDR2 YFSETQ. Deletions cut 0 bases from V and 0 bases from J, with 18 bases between. The length of the CDR3 is 18 residues. This CDR3 reads CASSLARSGRPLNTEAFF. The CDR3 nucleotides are TGCGCCAGCAGCTTGGCCCGGAGCGGCAGGCCCTTGAACACTGAAGCTTTCTTT.

The chain is built from TRBV20-1 and TRBJ2-7, with D possibly being TRBD1 or TRBD2 (5 bases each). Germline values: CDR1 DFQATT, CDR2 SNEGSKA (reference sequence). CDR3 size: 11 residues. The V gene lost 8 bases and the J gene lost 3 bases, with 11 bases spanning the gap. The CDR3 DNA follows: TGCAGTACCGGGACCGACTACGAGCAGTACTTC. This encodes CSTGTDYEQYF.

The V gene is TRBV7-7, the J gene TRBJ2-3, with 10 bases lining up with TRBD2. Trimming at V came to 5 bases and at J to 5 bases, leaving 7 bases not matched to a gene. The CDR3 covers 15 residues. CDR1 SSHAT and CDR2 FNYEAQ come from the germline V gene (reference sequence). CDR3 bases: TGTGCCAGCAGCCTCGGGACTAGCGAAGGAGATACGCAGTATTTT. Its translation is CASSLGTSEGDTQYF.